The 21 T cell receptor beta chains in this list originate from one sample, sequenced in a study of technical replicates of blood from a few donors. Repertoires were generated with immunoSEQ multiplex PCR, while TCRdb's copy carries only in-frame clones and drops some. The table records 80,000 to 100,000 clones, around 95% of them present only once. The sequenced sample consisted of T cells isolated from PBMCs. These receptors originate from a human donor in good health.

The chain recombines TRBV9 with TRBJ2-5, with D uncertain. V lost 1 base to trimming and J lost 2 bases, with 6 bases between them. This CDR3 spans 13 amino acids. CDR1 is SGDLS, CDR2 YYNGEE, per germline. CDR3 protein: CASSVRSQETQYF. The CDR3 nucleotides are TGTGCCAGCAGCGTAAGGAGTCAAGAGACCCAGTACTTC.

On this clone: This specimen includes other DNA sequences encoding the same CDR3. The rearrangement uses TRBV27 and TRBJ1-5; 7 nucleotides line up with TRBD1. V dropped 2 bases and J dropped 10; count of bases not matched to a gene: 5. CDR1 and CDR2 from the germline V gene are MNHEY and SMNVEV (reference sequence). The length of the CDR3 is 13 residues. This CDR3 is CASSLDRVRPQHF. In nucleotides, the CDR3 is TGTGCCAGCAGTTTAGACAGGGTTCGTCCCCAGCATTTT.

The chain uses TRBV5-1 and TRBJ1-1; D is perhaps TRBD1 (6 bases). Germline CDR1 is SGHRS and CDR2 is YFSETQ. Trimming stripped 2 bases from V and 0 bases from J, with 11 bases between. The CDR3 loop spans 15 amino acids. The chain's CDR3 is CASSLTTGLNTEAFF. The DNA of the CDR3 is TGCGCCAGCAGCTTAACCACAGGGCTGAACACTGAAGCTTTCTTT.

This clone was counted once. The chain is built from TRBV6-5 and TRBJ1-1; no clear D gene. This CDR3 spans 13 amino acids. Trimming took 4 bases from V and 6 from J, leaving 12 bases between them. Looked up from germline, CDR1 is MNHEY and CDR2 is SVGAGI. The CDR3 DNA follows: TGTGCCAGCAGTTCGGGGATGCGGGCTGAAGCTTTCTTT. This gives the protein CASSSGMRAEAFF.

The J gene is TRBJ1-1, the V gene TRBV10-2; a possible D gene is TRBD1 (5 bases). The CDR3 runs to 16 residues. Germline CDR1 is WSHSY and CDR2 is SAAADI. Trimming left V 5 bases short and J 3 bases short, with 19 bases between. The CDR3 bases are TGCGCCAGCAGTAAGCAGACCTCCTCGGGGGACACTGAAGCTTTCTTT. Its translation: CASSKQTSSGDTEAFF.

The rearrangement uses TRBV27 and TRBJ2-1; D possibly corresponds to TRBD1 (6 bases). V lost 4 bases and J lost 0, with 10 bases in between. The germline V gene encodes CDR1 MNHEY and CDR2 SMNVEV (reference sequence). The CDR3 is 15 amino acids. The DNA of the CDR3 is TGTGCCAGCAGTTCGGACAGAAGCTCCTACAATGAGCAGTTCTTC. Translating it yields CASSSDRSSYNEQFF.

The J gene is TRBJ2-4, the V gene TRBV5-1; 11 nucleotides match TRBD2. CDR1 and CDR2 (germline): SGHRS, YFSETQ. V trimming: 4 bases; J trimming: 1 base; junction bases outside the gene matches: 10. The CDR3 totals 18 residues. The CDR3 coding sequence is TGCGCCAGCAGCCTGGGACTAGCGGAGTGGGGGGCCAAAAACATTCAGTACTTC. This codes for CASSLGLAEWGAKNIQYF.

The chain links TRBV10-2 to TRBJ2-1; 7 bases line up with TRBD2. V trimming: 8 bases; J trimming: 4 bases; junction bases outside the gene matches: 8. Germline V gene lookup returns CDR1 WSHSY and CDR2 SAAADI. The CDR3 has 14 residues. The CDR3 reads CASRGTTVYNEQFF. As DNA, the CDR3 is TGCGCCAGCCGTGGGACTACCGTTTACAATGAGCAGTTCTTC.

The chain couples TRBV7-9 to TRBJ2-6, with D possibly being TRBD1 (5 bases). Germline V gene lookup returns CDR1 SEHNR and CDR2 FQNEAQ (reference sequence). The CDR3 is 17 amino acids. The V end lost 1 base, the J end lost 0 bases, and 10 bases lay between the germline ends. DNA of the CDR3: TGTGCCAGCAGCTTAGTACAGGCCGTCTCTGGGGCCAACGTCCTGACTTTC. It translates to CASSLVQAVSGANVLTF.

The V gene is TRBV6-6, the J gene TRBJ2-1, with 7 bases matching TRBD2. Germline CDR1 and CDR2: MNHNY and SVGAGI (reference sequence). The trim removed 7 bases at V and 6 bases at J, leaving 12 bases unmatched. CDR3 size: 15 residues. The CDR3 DNA reads as TGTGCCAGCACCGACCGCGGGAGTAGTCGCAATGAGCAGTTCTTC. Its translation: CASTDRGSSRNEQFF.

The chain couples TRBV6-5 to TRBJ1-2; tentatively, D is TRBD1 (5 bases). Germline CDR1 reads MNHEY; CDR2 reads SVGAGI. Trimming pared 0 bases from V and 6 bases from J, leaving 14 bases between. The CDR3 covers 15 residues. CDR3 DNA sequence: TGTGCCAGCAGTTACTCAACGAGTCGGGGGAATGGCTACACCTTC. Residues: CASSYSTSRGNGYTF.

The CDR3 protein is CASSLSKIAEGLEAFF. CDR3 nucleotide sequence: TGTGCCAGCAGTTTATCGAAGATTGCGGAAGGATTAGAAGCTTTCTTT. The chain joins TRBV27 to TRBJ1-1; D unresolved. V lost 0 bases and J lost 8, with 19 bases in between. CDR3 length: 16 amino acids. In germline, CDR1 is MNHEY, CDR2 SMNVEV (reference sequence).

This sequence joins TRBV4-1 and TRBJ2-1, with 12 bases matching TRBD2. The CDR3 is 14 residues long. Germline lookup yields CDR1 MGHRA and CDR2 YSYEKL. Trimming took 6 bases from V and 8 from J; bases not matched to a gene: 5. CDR3: CASSLAGGPDEQFF. CDR3 nucleotides: TGCGCCAGCAGTCTAGCGGGAGGGCCTGATGAGCAGTTCTTC.

Concerning this clone itself: The junction shows a germline mismatch at one end, possibly a read error. This chain uses TRBV23-1 with TRBJ1-5; perhaps TRBD1 as D (6 bases). TRBV23-1 is noted as an ORF with a role that remains uncertain. The CDR3 extends over 14 amino acids. This chain's CDR3 is CASSQVLRDKALLF. CDR3 DNA sequence: TGCGCCAGCAGTCAAGTACTCCGGGACAAGGCCCTTCTTTTT.

The V and J genes are TRBV18 and TRBJ1-1, with 8 positions matching TRBD1. This CDR3 spans 15 amino acids. Per germline, CDR1 KGHSH and CDR2 LQKENI. J lost 4 bases, V lost 5 bases, and 9 bases had no gene match. In DNA form, the CDR3 reads TGTGCCAGCTCATTACTCGGACAGGGAGGCACTGAAGCTTTCTTT. It translates to CASSLLGQGGTEAFF.

The chain is built from TRBV11-1 and TRBJ1-2; no definite D call. CDR1 and CDR2 (germline): SGHAT, FQDESV (reference sequence). The CDR3 has 15 residues. Between the trimmed V and J ends, which lost 5 bases and 0 bases, there was a span of 13 bases. The CDR3 is CASSPSTEANYGYTF. CDR3 sequence (DNA): TGTGCCAGCAGCCCAAGCACAGAAGCTAACTATGGCTACACCTTC.

This chain connects TRBV10-1 to TRBJ2-2; 13 bases are shared with TRBD2. This CDR3 has 18 amino acids. Per the germline V gene, CDR1 is WNHNN and CDR2 is SYGVQD (reference sequence). Trimming cost V 5 bases and J 3 bases; bases outside gene matches: 9. In nucleotides, the CDR3 is TGCGCCAGCAGTCGGACTAGCGGGAGCCTGACGGACACCGGGGAGCTGTTTTTT. Translating gives CASSRTSGSLTDTGELFF.

The V gene is TRBV28, the J gene TRBJ1-5, with D uncertain. CDR1 and CDR2 (germline): MDHEN, SYDVKM. V was cut by 7 bases and J by 0 bases, with 10 bases left in between. This CDR3 has 14 residues. CDR3 amino acids: CASKELISNQPQHF. CDR3 bases: TGTGCCAGCAAAGAGCTTATTAGCAATCAGCCCCAGCATTTT. The variable domain in full, with the rest retrieved from reference TRBV28 and TRBJ1-5, is DVKVTQSSRYLVKRTGEKVFLECVQDMDHENMFWYRQDPGLGLRLIYFSYDVKMKEKGDIPEGYSVSREKKERFSLILESASTNQTSMYLCASKELISNQPQHFGDGTRLSIL.

This clone was detected once. This rearrangement joins TRBV25-1 to TRBJ2-5; 12 bases are a match to TRBD1. This CDR3 contains 14 residues. V lost 7 bases and J lost 8; bases outside the gene matches: 8. Germline V CDR1 and CDR2: MGHDK, SYGVNS. The DNA for the CDR3 is TGTGCCAGCACCCAACGGGGGACAGGGGGCACCCAGTACTTC. Translation gives CASTQRGTGGTQYF.

This clone appeared a single time. At the DNA level, this CDR3 is encoded by other sequences in the same sample as well. The chain is built from TRBV19 and TRBJ2-1; 8 bases are shared with TRBD1. This CDR3 is 15 amino acids long. Looked up from germline, CDR1 is LNHDA and CDR2 is SQIVND (reference sequence). With V trimmed by 6 bases and J by 2 bases, 6 bases remained unmatched. The CDR3 protein is CASSFGQGPYNEQFF. The CDR3 DNA follows: TGTGCCAGTAGCTTCGGACAGGGTCCCTACAATGAGCAGTTCTTC. The full variable domain, in which reference TRBV19 and TRBJ2-1 provide the parts outside the CDR3, is DGGITQSPKYLFRKEGQNVTLSCEQNLNHDAMYWYRQDPGQGLRLIYYSQIVNDFQKGDIAEGYSVSREKKESFPLTVTSAQKNPTAFYLCASSFGQGPYNEQFFGPGTRLTVL.

The CDR3 sequence: CASSMGTGGVSTEAFF. CDR3 in DNA: TGCGCCAGCAGCATGGGGACAGGGGGGGTTAGCACTGAAGCTTTCTTT. The rearrangement joins TRBV4-1 to TRBJ1-1; TRBD1 aligns across 11 bases. This CDR3 is built from 16 residues. Germline CDR1 MGHRA, CDR2 YSYEKL. Trimming removed 5 bases from V and 4 bases from J; junction bases left unmatched: 9.